The 30 T cell receptor beta chains in this list originate from one sample, sequenced in a study of blood T cell repertoires in COVID-19 (dated by TCRdb to 2020 to 2022). Library preparation was by the immunoSEQ multiplex PCR assay. TCRdb carries this immuneACCESS record with in-frame sequences only. Its versions omit some clonotypes, under half of them owing to an unresolved V gene in the studies checked, with the rest unexplained. Present in this sample are around 150,000 clones, 70% to 85% of which were seen just once. In total, the top ten clones hold 7% of the sample. The specimen was peripheral blood. These TCRs come from a woman between 40 and 50 years old with COVID-19, enrolled during active disease.

This clone came up a few times. The V call is TRBV19, the J call TRBJ2-2, with TRBD1 matching over 7 bases. The CDR3 has 17 residues. Germline trimming cut 7 bases from V and 3 bases from J; bases unmatched to any gene: 14. Germline V CDR1 and CDR2: LNHDA, SQIVND (reference sequence). The chain's CDR3 is CASNKRRGGRYTGELFF. The CDR3 DNA is TGTGCCAGTAACAAGAGAAGAGGGGGCCGGTACACCGGGGAGCTGTTTTTT.

The table lists this clone with a count of one. Other nucleotide sequences from this sample produce the same CDR3. The V call is TRBV7-3, the J call TRBJ2-1; a weak D match, TRBD1 (6 bases). Germline V CDR1 and CDR2: SGHTA, FQGTGA. V was pared by 3 bases and J by 4 bases, with 7 bases between. The CDR3 has 13 amino acids. CDR3 protein: CASSLGQYNEQFF. The DNA for the CDR3 is TGTGCCAGCAGCTTGGGACAATACAATGAGCAGTTCTTC.

V gene TRBV10-2 combines with J gene TRBJ2-3; no firm D call. Between the trimmed V and J ends, which lost 4 bases and 6 bases, there was a span of 5 bases. The CDR3 sequence is 11 residues long. The germline CDR1 and CDR2 sequences are WSHSY and SAAADI. The CDR3 is CASSARDTQYF. The CDR3 region has the DNA TGCGCCAGCAGTGCTCGGGATACGCAGTATTTT.

This clone was seen only a few times. The chain recombines TRBV7-9 with TRBJ2-7, with 9 bases matching TRBD1. The germline gives CDR1 SEHNR, CDR2 FQNEAQ (reference sequence). With V trimmed by 5 bases and J by 1 base, 12 bases remained unmatched. The length of the CDR3 is 17 residues. In DNA, the CDR3 is TGTGCCAGCAGCCCCAGCTTGTGGGACAGGGTGTCCTACGAGCAGTACTTC. The encoded protein is CASSPSLWDRVSYEQYF. Together with reference TRBV7-9 and TRBJ2-7, the CDR3 gives the full variable domain: DTGVSQNPRHKITKRGQNVTFRCDPISEHNRLYWYRQTLGQGPEFLTYFQNEAQLEKSRLLSDRFSAERPKGSFSTLEIQRTEQGDSAMYLCASSPSLWDRVSYEQYFGPGTRLTVT.

This clone was recorded many times. CDR3 sequence (DNA): TGTGCCAGCAGCCAGACGACAGGATACTATGGCTACACCTTC. Its protein is CASSQTTGYYGYTF. The chain uses TRBV3-1 (or the pseudogene TRBV3-2) and TRBJ1-2, with TRBD1 as a possible D gene (6 bases). The CDR3 totals 14 residues. The V end lost 3 bases, the J end lost 3 bases, and 11 bases lay between the germline ends. Germline CDR1 is LGHDT and CDR2 is YNNKEL (reference sequence).

The chain is built from TRBV19 and TRBJ2-2; 14 bases are shared with TRBD2. The CDR3 length is 18 residues. Per the germline V gene, CDR1 is LNHDA and CDR2 is SQIVND (reference sequence). V gave up 7 bases and J gave up 2 bases; unmatched junction bases: 9. This chain's CDR3 is CASTLRTSGGTNTGELFF. CDR3 nucleotides: TGTGCCAGTACCCTCCGGACTAGCGGGGGGACAAACACCGGGGAGCTGTTTTTT.

This rearrangement joins TRBV11-2 to TRBJ2-1, with 8 bases matching TRBD2. Germline CDR1 reads SGHAT; CDR2 reads FQNNGV. CDR3 length equals 16 residues. Trimming at V came to 1 base and at J to 8 bases, leaving 10 bases not matched to a gene. As DNA, the CDR3 is TGTGCCAGCAGCTTAGGGTTAGCGGGATTGGTGGATGAGCAGTTCTTC. Protein product: CASSLGLAGLVDEQFF.

This chain uses TRBV5-6 with TRBJ1-6; TRBD1 matches at 11 bases. CDR3 length equals 15 residues. Germline V CDR1 and CDR2: SGHDT, YYEEEE. With V trimmed by 3 bases and J by 7 bases, 3 bases remained unmatched. CDR3 coding DNA: TGTGCCAGCAGCTGGGGGACAGGGGGGAATTCACCCCTCCACTTT. Residues: CASSWGTGGNSPLHF.

Only a few counts were recorded for this clone. The V call is TRBV10-2, the J call TRBJ2-3, with 7 positions matching TRBD1. V dropped 6 bases and J dropped 1; count of bases not matched to a gene: 10. Germline-derived CDR1 and CDR2 are WSHSY and SAAADI. The CDR3 is 16 amino acids. CDR3 DNA sequence: TGCGCCAGCAGGGAAGTTCAGGGGGAAGGCACAGATACGCAGTATTTT. Encoded protein: CASREVQGEGTDTQYF.

The rearrangement links TRBV27 to TRBJ2-5, with D possibly matching TRBD2 (6 bases). Germline-derived CDR1 and CDR2 are MNHEY and SMNVEV (reference sequence). The CDR3 is made up of 17 amino acids. Trimming took 0 bases from V and 1 from J, leaving 15 bases between them. The CDR3 DNA is TGTGCCAGCAGTTTATCGCGGAGGGAAAGGAGCCAAGAGACCCAGTACTTC. Amino acids: CASSLSRRERSQETQYF.

This chain joins TRBV7-9 and TRBJ2-1; TRBD2 matches 8 bases. The V segment lost 5 bases and the J segment 4 bases; nucleotides outside the gene matches: 7. The CDR3 is 15 amino acids. Looked up from germline, CDR1 is SEHNR and CDR2 is FQNEAQ (reference sequence). CDR3 sequence: CASSPNSGDYNEQFF. CDR3 coding DNA: TGTGCCAGCAGCCCCAATAGCGGGGATTACAATGAGCAGTTCTTC.

This chain joins TRBV27 and TRBJ2-1; 15 positions match TRBD2. The CDR3 loop spans 22 amino acids. CDR1 is MNHEY, CDR2 SMNVEV, per germline (reference sequence). Trimming cost V 5 bases and J 0 bases; bases outside gene matches: 17. As DNA, the CDR3 is TGTGCCAGCAGTCGATTACGACCATCCGGGACTAGCGGGGGGAGCTCCTACAATGAGCAGTTCTTC. Its protein product is CASSRLRPSGTSGGSSYNEQFF.

The V call is TRBV5-4, the J call TRBJ2-7; D gene uncertain. V lost 0 bases and J 2 bases, leaving 9 bases between the germline ends. Germline CDR1 reads SGHNT; CDR2 reads YYREEE (reference sequence). The CDR3 has 14 amino acids. This CDR3 is CASSLGARTYEQYF. The CDR3 DNA reads as TGTGCCAGCAGCTTGGGGGCCAGAACCTACGAGCAGTACTTC.

This clone has a handful of counts. This chain links TRBV7-9 with TRBJ1-5; a possible D gene is TRBD1 (6 bases). Trimming left V 5 bases short and J 2 bases short, with 10 bases between. The CDR3 has 14 residues. Per germline, CDR1 SEHNR and CDR2 FQNEAQ (reference sequence). CDR3 bases: TGTGCCAGCAGCGGGGACATGGGCAATCAGCCCCAGCATTTT. Its translation: CASSGDMGNQPQHF.

CDR3 in DNA: TGTGCCAGCAGTTATGCAGGCAACTACGAGCAGTACTTC. This encodes CASSYAGNYEQYF. The chain links TRBV6-6 to TRBJ2-7; no definite D call. CDR3 length: 13 residues. CDR1 and CDR2 from the germline V gene are MNHNY and SVGAGI (reference sequence). Trimming cost V 3 bases and J 3 bases, with 9 bases left between them.

The chain has TRBV3-1 (or the pseudogene TRBV3-2) and TRBJ2-2; possible D gene TRBD2, 6 bases. Germline loops: CDR1 LGHDT, CDR2 YNNKEL (reference sequence). Trimming pared 3 bases from V and 5 bases from J, leaving 10 bases between. This CDR3 has 14 residues. The CDR3 DNA sequence: TGTGCCAGCAGCCACACCGCGGGGACCGGGGAGCTGTTTTTT. Its protein is CASSHTAGTGELFF.

This clone was seen more than once but under ten times. The chain has TRBV28 and TRBJ2-3, with 9 bases identical to TRBD1. This CDR3 comprises 14 residues. The V gene's germline CDR1 is MDHEN and CDR2 SYDVKM. The junction had 5 bases not matched to a gene; V was cut back by 6 bases and J by 4 bases. In DNA, the CDR3 is TGTGCCAGCAGCACGGGACAGGGAGCAGATACGCAGTATTTT. As protein: CASSTGQGADTQYF.

The chain uses TRBV19 and TRBJ2-7, with unresolved D. Germline V gene lookup returns CDR1 LNHDA and CDR2 SQIVND (reference sequence). The CDR3 consists of 13 residues. V lost 3 bases, J lost 2 bases, and 8 bases lay in between. The CDR3 coding sequence is TGTGCCAGTAGTATCAGGAACCCCTACGAGCAGTACTTC. This codes for CASSIRNPYEQYF.

This clone has a count of ten or more. The DNA of the CDR3 is TGTGCCAGCAGCGAGGGATCGGCGAACACTGAAGCTTTCTTT. This translates into CASSEGSANTEAFF. The chain employs TRBV7-9 and TRBJ1-1; D gene ambiguous. The V end lost 5 bases, the J end lost 1 base, and 11 bases lay between the germline ends. The CDR3 runs 14 residues. Germline CDR1 reads SEHNR; CDR2 reads FQNEAQ (reference sequence).

CDR3 protein: CAISAGGVTDTQYF. CDR3 coding DNA: TGTGCCATCAGTGCCGGGGGAGTCACAGATACGCAGTATTTT. The chain combines TRBV10-3 with TRBJ2-3, with D perhaps matching TRBD2 (6 bases). The CDR3 spans 14 residues. The V end was cut by 4 bases, the J end by 2 bases, with 10 bases between. The germline gives CDR1 ENHRY, CDR2 SYGVKD.

This clone has only one observation. The gene calls are TRBV30 and TRBJ1-4; D remains ambiguous. The V and J ends lost 0 bases and 7 bases respectively, with 9 bases between them. CDR1 is GTSNPN, CDR2 SVGIG, per germline (reference sequence). This CDR3 is 13 amino acids long. The CDR3: CAWSVAGAEKLFF. CDR3 nucleotide sequence: TGTGCCTGGAGTGTAGCCGGAGCTGAAAAACTGTTTTTT.

The chain has TRBV4-1 and TRBJ1-4; D perhaps matches TRBD1 (6 bases). From germline, CDR1 is MGHRA and CDR2 YSYEKL. V lost 4 bases and J 8 bases, leaving 14 bases between the germline ends. This CDR3 has 14 amino acids. The CDR3 here is CASSPARGEEKLFF. The CDR3, as DNA: TGCGCCAGCAGCCCTGCCAGGGGTGAGGAAAAACTGTTTTTT.

The V and J genes are TRBV12-3 or TRBV12-4 and TRBJ1-1, with D maybe TRBD1 (6 bases). The CDR3 sequence is 12 residues long. V lost 2 bases and J 7 bases, leaving 8 bases between the germline ends. The CDR3 here is CASSLRGFEAFF. In DNA, the CDR3 is TGTGCCAGCAGTTTAAGGGGGTTTGAAGCTTTCTTT.

This clone was found once. The rearrangement uses TRBV2 and TRBJ1-2; a weak D match, TRBD1 (5 bases). V dropped 4 bases and J dropped 8 bases, with 11 bases sitting between them. CDR1 is SNHLY and CDR2 is FYNNEI in the germline V gene. CDR3 size: 12 residues. Here the CDR3 DNA reads TGTGCCAGCAGTGGGAACTGGGGCGGCTACACCTTC. Its translation: CASSGNWGGYTF.

The chain's CDR3 is CASSTLTGFSGNTIYF. DNA of the CDR3: TGTGCCAGCAGTACCCTCACAGGCTTCTCTGGAAACACCATATATTTT. The chain joins TRBV28 to TRBJ1-3; TRBD1 might be the D (5 bases). V was trimmed by 5 bases and J by 0 bases, leaving 14 bases between them. The CDR3 runs 16 residues. Germline V lookup: CDR1 MDHEN, CDR2 SYDVKM.

This chain links TRBV2 with TRBJ2-1; 11 bases are shared with TRBD2. Trimming at V came to 4 bases and at J to 7 bases, leaving 18 bases not matched to a gene. Per germline, CDR1 SNHLY and CDR2 FYNNEI. The CDR3 is 19 amino acids. CDR3 DNA: TGTGCCAGCAGTGCGACAGGCCCCGGGGCTAGCGGGAGGTTAAATGAGCAGTTCTTC. Its translation is CASSATGPGASGRLNEQFF.

This clone was found many times. The chain couples TRBV19 to TRBJ2-5; weak D call: TRBD1 (5 bases). Trimming took off 6 bases at V and 5 bases at J, with 16 bases between the two ends. There are 14 residues in the CDR3. Germline CDR1 reads LNHDA; CDR2 reads SQIVND (reference sequence). In DNA form, the CDR3 reads TGTGCCAGTAGCCCTGCGTGGGGCCAGGAGACCCAGTACTTC. This gives the protein CASSPAWGQETQYF.

This clone was observed a few times. The chain links TRBV4-1 to TRBJ2-2; no definite D call. This CDR3 region has 15 residues. Per the germline V gene, CDR1 is MGHRA and CDR2 is YSYEKL. V lost 1 base and J lost 1, with 7 bases in between. CDR3 region: CASSQAVGNTGELFF. Here the CDR3 DNA reads TGCGCCAGCAGCCAAGCGGTTGGGAACACCGGGGAGCTGTTTTTT.

This chain connects TRBV30 to TRBJ1-2, with 11 bases fitting TRBD1. With 0 bases clipped from V and 5 bases from J, the junction kept 8 bases outside the gene matches. Germline loops: CDR1 GTSNPN, CDR2 SVGIG (reference sequence). The CDR3 totals 16 residues. The CDR3 DNA reads TGTGCCTGGAGTGTCATAAGGACAGGGGGCGCGTATGGCTACACCTTC. Protein sequence: CAWSVIRTGGAYGYTF. Together with reference TRBV30 and TRBJ1-2, the CDR3 gives the full variable domain: SQTIHQWPATLVQPVGSPLSLECTVEGTSNPNLYWYRQAAGRGLQLLFYSVGIGQISSEVPQNLSASRPQDRQFILSSKKLLLSDSGFYLCAWSVIRTGGAYGYTFGSGTRLTVV.

In this sample, this clone turned up once. The chain uses TRBV7-8 and TRBJ1-4; D is ambiguous. Germline CDR1 and CDR2: SGHVS and FQNEAQ. This CDR3 is built from 14 residues. V gave up 6 bases and J gave up 4 bases, with 12 bases separating them. DNA of the CDR3: TGTGCCAGCAGTTCACAGCCCAGTAATGAAAAACTGTTTTTT. Translation: CASSSQPSNEKLFF.